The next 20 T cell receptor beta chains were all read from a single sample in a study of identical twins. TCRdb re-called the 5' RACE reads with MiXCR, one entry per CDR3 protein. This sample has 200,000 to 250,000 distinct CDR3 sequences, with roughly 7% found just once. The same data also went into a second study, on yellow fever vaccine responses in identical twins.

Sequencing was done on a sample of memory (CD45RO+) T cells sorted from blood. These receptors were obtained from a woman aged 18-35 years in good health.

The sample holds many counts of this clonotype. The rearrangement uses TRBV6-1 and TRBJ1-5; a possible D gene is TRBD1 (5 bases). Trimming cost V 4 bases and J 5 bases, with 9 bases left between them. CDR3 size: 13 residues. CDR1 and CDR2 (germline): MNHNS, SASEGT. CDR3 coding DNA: TGTGCCAGCAGTGGGGACGGGGATCAGCCCCAGCATTTT. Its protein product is CASSGDGDQPQHF.

The CDR3 nucleotides are TGTGCCTGGCAGAGGACAGGGACTACCGGGGAGCTGTTTTTT. Amino acids: CAWQRTGTTGELFF. The V call is TRBV12-3 or TRBV12-4, the J call TRBJ2-2; 8 bases match TRBD1. The V segment lost 11 bases and the J segment 5 bases; nucleotides outside the gene matches: 10. This CDR3 is built from 14 residues.

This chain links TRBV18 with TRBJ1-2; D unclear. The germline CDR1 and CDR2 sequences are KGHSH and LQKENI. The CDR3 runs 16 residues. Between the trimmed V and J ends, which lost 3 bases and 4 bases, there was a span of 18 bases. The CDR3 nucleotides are TGTGCCAGCTCACCCGCCGGAGCTACCCTTCTCTATGGCTACACCTTC. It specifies CASSPAGATLLYGYTF.

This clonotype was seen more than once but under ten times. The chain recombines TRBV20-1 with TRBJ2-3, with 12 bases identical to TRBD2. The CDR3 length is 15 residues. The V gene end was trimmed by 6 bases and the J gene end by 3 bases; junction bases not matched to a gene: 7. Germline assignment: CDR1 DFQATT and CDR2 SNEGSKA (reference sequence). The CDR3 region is CSAVGLAGRTDTQYF. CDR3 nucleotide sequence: TGCAGTGCCGTCGGACTAGCGGGGCGGACAGATACGCAGTATTTT.

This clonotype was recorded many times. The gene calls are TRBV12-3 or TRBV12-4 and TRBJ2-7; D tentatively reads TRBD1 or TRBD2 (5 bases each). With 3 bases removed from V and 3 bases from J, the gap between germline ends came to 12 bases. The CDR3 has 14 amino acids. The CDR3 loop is CASSFSGTRYEQYF. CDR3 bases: TGTGCCAGCAGTTTCTCCGGGACCCGCTACGAGCAGTACTTC.

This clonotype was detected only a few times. The chain's CDR3 is CATRQQDAERSPLHF. The DNA for the CDR3 is TGTGCCACGAGGCAGCAGGACGCCGAGAGGTCACCCCTCCACTTT. The rearrangement uses TRBV10-3 and TRBJ1-6; D is unresolved. Germline lookup yields CDR1 ENHRY and CDR2 SYGVKD. The CDR3 is made up of 15 amino acids. V gave up 10 bases and J gave up 10 bases, with 23 bases separating them.

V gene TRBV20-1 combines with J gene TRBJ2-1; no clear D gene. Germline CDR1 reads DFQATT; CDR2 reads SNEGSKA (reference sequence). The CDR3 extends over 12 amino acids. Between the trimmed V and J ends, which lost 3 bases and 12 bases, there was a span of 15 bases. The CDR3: CSASGSEPGQFF. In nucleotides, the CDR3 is TGCAGTGCTAGTGGGTCGGAGCCTGGGCAGTTCTTC.

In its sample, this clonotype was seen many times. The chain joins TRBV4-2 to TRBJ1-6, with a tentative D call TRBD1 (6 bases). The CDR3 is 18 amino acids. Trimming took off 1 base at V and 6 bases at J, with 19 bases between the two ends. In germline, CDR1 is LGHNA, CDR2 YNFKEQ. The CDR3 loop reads CASSQVRGVGQFNSPLHF. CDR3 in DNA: TGTGCCAGCAGCCAAGTGAGGGGCGTCGGACAGTTTAATTCACCCCTCCACTTT.

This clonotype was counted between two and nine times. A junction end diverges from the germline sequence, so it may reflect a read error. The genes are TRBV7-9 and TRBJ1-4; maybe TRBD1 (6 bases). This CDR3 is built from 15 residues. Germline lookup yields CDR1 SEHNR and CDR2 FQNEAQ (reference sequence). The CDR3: CASSDRRTTNEKLFF. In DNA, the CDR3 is TGTGCTAGCAGCGACAGGAGGACAACTAATGAAAAACTGTTTTTT.

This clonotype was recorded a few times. The CDR3 DNA reads as TGTGCCAGCAGCTCCACGTATACAGGGGGCTCCTACAATGAGCAGTTCTTC. Translated, it gives CASSSTYTGGSYNEQFF. The chain links TRBV7-8 to TRBJ2-1, with 8 bases fitting TRBD1. The length of the CDR3 is 17 residues. The J segment lost 0 bases and the V segment lost 4 bases, leaving 8 bases of the junction unmatched. Per the germline V gene, CDR1 is SGHVS and CDR2 is FQNEAQ.

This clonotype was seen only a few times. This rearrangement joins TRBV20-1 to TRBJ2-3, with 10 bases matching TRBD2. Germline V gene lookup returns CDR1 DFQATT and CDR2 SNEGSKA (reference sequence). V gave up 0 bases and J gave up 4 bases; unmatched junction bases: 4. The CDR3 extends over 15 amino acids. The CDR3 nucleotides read TGCAGTGCTAGAGATCGGCTAGCGGGAGCAGATACGCAGTATTTT. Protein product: CSARDRLAGADTQYF.

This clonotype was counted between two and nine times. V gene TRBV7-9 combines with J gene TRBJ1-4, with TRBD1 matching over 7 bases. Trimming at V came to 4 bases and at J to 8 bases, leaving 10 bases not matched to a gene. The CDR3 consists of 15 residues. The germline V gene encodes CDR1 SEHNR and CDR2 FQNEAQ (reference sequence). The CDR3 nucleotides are TGTGCCAGCAGCTCAGACAGGGCAATGGGAGAAAAACTGTTTTTT. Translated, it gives CASSSDRAMGEKLFF.

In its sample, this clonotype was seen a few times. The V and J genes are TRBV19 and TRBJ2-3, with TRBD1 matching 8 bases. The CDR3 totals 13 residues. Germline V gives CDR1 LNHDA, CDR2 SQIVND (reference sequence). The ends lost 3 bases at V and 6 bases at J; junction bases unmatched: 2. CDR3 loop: CASSIRDRDTQYF. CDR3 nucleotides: TGTGCCAGTAGTATCCGGGACAGGGATACGCAGTATTTT.

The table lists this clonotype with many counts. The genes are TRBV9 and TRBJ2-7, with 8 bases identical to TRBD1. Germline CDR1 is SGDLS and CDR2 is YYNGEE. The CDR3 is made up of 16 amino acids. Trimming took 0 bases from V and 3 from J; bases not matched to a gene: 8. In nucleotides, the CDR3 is TGTGCCAGCAGCGTAGGACCGGGACAGGTGGACTACGAGCAGTACTTC. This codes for CASSVGPGQVDYEQYF.

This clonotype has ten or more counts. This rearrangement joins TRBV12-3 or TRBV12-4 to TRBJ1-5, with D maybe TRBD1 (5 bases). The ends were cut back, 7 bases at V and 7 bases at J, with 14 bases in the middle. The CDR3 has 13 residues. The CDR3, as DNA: TGTGCCAGCAAGGTTTCAGGGCCCCAGCCCCAGCATTTT. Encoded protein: CASKVSGPQPQHF.

The CDR3 sequence: CSAPVGGGKNIQYF. CDR3 nucleotides: TGCAGTGCCCCGGTGGGGGGGGGCAAAAACATTCAGTACTTC. The gene calls are TRBV20-1 and TRBJ2-4; 7 nucleotides line up with TRBD2. This CDR3 is built from 14 residues. Germline-derived CDR1 and CDR2 are DFQATT and SNEGSKA (reference sequence). Losses at the gene ends were 6 bases for V and 3 bases for J; bases not matched to a gene: 8.

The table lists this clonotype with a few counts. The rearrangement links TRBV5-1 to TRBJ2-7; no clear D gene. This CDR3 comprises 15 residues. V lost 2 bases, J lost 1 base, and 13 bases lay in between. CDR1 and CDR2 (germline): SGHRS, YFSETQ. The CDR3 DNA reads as TGCGCCAGCAGCTTTGCTGGGGTTATGTCCTACGAGCAGTACTTC. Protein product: CASSFAGVMSYEQYF. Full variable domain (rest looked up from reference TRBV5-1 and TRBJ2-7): KAGVTQTPRYLIKTRGQQVTLSCSPISGHRSVSWYQQTPGQGLQFLFEYFSETQRNKGNFPGRFSGRQFSNSRSEMNVSTLELGDSALYLCASSFAGVMSYEQYFGPGTRLTVT.

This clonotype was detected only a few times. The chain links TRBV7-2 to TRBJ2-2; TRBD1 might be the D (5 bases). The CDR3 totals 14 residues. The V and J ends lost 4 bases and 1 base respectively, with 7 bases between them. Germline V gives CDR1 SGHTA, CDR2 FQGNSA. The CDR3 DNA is TGTGCCAGCAGCTGGCAGGGGAACACCGGGGAGCTGTTTTTT. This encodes CASSWQGNTGELFF.

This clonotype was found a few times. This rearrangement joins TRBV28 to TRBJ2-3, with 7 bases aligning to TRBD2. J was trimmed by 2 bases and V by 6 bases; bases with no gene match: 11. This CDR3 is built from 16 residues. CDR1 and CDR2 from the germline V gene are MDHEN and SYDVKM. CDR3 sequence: CASSPLGRGNTDTQYF. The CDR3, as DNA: TGTGCCAGCAGCCCCCTGGGGCGGGGGAACACAGATACGCAGTATTTT. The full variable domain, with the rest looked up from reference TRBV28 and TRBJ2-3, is DVKVTQSSRYLVKRTGEKVFLECVQDMDHENMFWYRQDPGLGLRLIYFSYDVKMKEKGDIPEGYSVSREKKERFSLILESASTNQTSMYLCASSPLGRGNTDTQYFGPGTRLTVL.

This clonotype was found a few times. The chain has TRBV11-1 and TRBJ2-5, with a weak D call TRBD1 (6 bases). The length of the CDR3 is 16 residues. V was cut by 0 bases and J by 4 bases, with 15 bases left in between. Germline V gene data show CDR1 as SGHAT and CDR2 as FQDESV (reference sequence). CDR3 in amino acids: CASSLAVSRGGETQYF. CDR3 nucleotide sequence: TGTGCCAGCAGCTTAGCAGTGTCAAGAGGGGGAGAGACCCAGTACTTC.